The clone carrying this TCR beta chain has a single count. Its matching antigen is unknown. Assay used: immunoSEQ multiplex PCR; TCRdb lists only in-frame clones, some missing. In the table there are about 680,000 clones, more than 70% of which are singletons. Stated treatment: roughly 20 received Ad26.COV2.S at low or high dose, single or two shots; 5 received placebo; per-sample allocation not given. Day 63 after the first vaccine or placebo injection was the time point for sampling. This sample is drawn from a study of Ad26.COV2.S vaccination and SARS-CoV-2 variants. Study-level background: Participant was drawn from the COV1001 Ad26.COV2.S trial arm. Intramuscular Ad26.COV2.S doses were given once or twice, 56 days apart. Study-wide findings and caveats: Breadth measured for non-spike TCRs was similar across vaccine and placebo recipients.

The sample in question was peripheral blood, obtained in a trial of Ad26.COV2.S vaccine versus placebo. This clonotype was sampled from a person aged 18-60 years who received the Ad26.COV2.S COVID-19 vaccine or a placebo.

CDR3 protein: CASSGPQGFTGELFF. DNA of the CDR3: TGTGCCAGCAGTGGGCCACAGGGGTTCACCGGGGAGCTGTTTTTT. The chain couples TRBV2 to TRBJ2-2; 7 bases line up with TRBD1. The trim removed 4 bases at V and 4 bases at J, leaving 6 bases unmatched. CDR3 length equals 15 residues. Germline V gives CDR1 SNHLY, CDR2 FYNNEI.